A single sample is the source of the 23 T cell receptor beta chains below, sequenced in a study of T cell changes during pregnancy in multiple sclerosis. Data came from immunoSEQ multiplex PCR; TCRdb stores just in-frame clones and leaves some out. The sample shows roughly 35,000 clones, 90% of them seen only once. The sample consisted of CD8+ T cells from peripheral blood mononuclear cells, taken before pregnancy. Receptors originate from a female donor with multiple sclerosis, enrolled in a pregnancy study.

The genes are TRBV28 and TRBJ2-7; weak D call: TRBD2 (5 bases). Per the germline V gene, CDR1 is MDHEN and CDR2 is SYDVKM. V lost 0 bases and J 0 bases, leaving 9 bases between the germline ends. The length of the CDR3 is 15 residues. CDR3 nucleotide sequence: TGTGCCAGCAGTTTATGGGTAGGGAGCTCCTACGAGCAGTACTTC. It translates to CASSLWVGSSYEQYF.

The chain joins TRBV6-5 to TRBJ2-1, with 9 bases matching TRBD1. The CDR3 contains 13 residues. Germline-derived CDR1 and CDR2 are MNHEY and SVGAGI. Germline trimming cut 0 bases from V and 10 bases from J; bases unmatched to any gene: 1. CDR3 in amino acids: CASSYSGTGEQFF. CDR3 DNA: TGTGCCAGCAGTTACTCCGGGACAGGGGAGCAGTTCTTC.

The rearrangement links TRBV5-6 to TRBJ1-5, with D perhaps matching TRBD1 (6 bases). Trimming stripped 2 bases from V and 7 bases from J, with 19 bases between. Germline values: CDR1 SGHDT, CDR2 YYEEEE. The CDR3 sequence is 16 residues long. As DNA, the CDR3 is TGTGCCAGCAGCTTAGGGCCACAGGGATGGGGCCAGCCCCAGCATTTT. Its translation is CASSLGPQGWGQPQHF.

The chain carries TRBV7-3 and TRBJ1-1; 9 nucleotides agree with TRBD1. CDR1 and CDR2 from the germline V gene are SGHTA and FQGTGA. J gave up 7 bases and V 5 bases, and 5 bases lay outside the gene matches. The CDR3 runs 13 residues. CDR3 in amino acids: CASSADRGHEAFF. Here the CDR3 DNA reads TGTGCCAGCAGCGCGGACAGGGGACATGAAGCTTTCTTT.

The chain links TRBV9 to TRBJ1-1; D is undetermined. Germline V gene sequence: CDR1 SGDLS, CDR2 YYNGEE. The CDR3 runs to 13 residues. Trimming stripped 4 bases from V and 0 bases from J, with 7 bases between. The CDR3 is CASSPTVNTEAFF. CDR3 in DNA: TGTGCCAGCAGCCCAACAGTGAACACTGAAGCTTTCTTT.

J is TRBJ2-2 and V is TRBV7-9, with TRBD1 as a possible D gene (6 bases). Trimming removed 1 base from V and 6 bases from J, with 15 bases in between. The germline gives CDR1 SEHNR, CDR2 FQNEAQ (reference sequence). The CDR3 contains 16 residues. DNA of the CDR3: TGTGCCAGCAGCTTAGGATCATCAGGGGCCCCCGGGGAGCTGTTTTTT. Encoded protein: CASSLGSSGAPGELFF.

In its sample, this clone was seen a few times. In DNA, the CDR3 is TGTGCCAGCAGCTTACAGATTAACACTGAAGCTTTCTTT. Translation gives CASSLQINTEAFF. This rearrangement joins TRBV7-3 to TRBJ1-1; D unclear. This CDR3 is 13 amino acids long. V lost 2 bases and J lost 2, with 6 bases in between. Germline loops: CDR1 SGHTA, CDR2 FQGTGA. Looking up the rest from reference TRBV7-3 and TRBJ1-1 gives the full variable domain: GAGVSQTPSNKVTEKGKYVELRCDPISGHTALYWYRQSLGQGPEFLIYFQGTGAADDSGLPNDRFFAVRPEGSVSTLKIQRTERGDSAVYLCASSLQINTEAFFGQGTRLTVV.

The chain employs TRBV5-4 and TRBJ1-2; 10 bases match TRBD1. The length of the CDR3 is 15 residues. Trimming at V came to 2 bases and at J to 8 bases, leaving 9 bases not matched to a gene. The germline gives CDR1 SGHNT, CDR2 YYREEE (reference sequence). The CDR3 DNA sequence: TGTGCCAGCAGCTTAGGGACAGGGGATATGAACGGCTACACCTTC. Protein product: CASSLGTGDMNGYTF.

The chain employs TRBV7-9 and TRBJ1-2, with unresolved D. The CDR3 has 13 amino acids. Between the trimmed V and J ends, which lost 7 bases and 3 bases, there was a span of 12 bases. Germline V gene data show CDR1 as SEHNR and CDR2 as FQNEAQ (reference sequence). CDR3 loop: CASNPGIDYGYTF. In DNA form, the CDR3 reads TGTGCCAGCAACCCGGGGATCGACTATGGCTACACCTTC.

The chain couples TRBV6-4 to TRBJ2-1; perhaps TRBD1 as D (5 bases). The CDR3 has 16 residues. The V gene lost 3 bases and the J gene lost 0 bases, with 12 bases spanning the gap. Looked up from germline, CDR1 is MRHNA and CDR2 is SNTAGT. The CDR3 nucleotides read TGTGCCAGCAGTGAGTCAGGGCAGAGCTCCTACAATGAGCAGTTCTTC. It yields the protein CASSESGQSSYNEQFF.

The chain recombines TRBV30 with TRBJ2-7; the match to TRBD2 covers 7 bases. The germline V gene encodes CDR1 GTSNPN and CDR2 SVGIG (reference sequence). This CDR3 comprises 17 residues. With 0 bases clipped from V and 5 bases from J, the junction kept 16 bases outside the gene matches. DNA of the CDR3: TGTGCCTGGAGTGTGGGGGGGACCCAGCCCTTCTTCGACGAGCAGTACTTC. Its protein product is CAWSVGGTQPFFDEQYF.

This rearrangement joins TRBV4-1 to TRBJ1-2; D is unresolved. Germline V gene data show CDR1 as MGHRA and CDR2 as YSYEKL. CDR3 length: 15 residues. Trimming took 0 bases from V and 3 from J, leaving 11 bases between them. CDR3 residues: CASSQDSAEYYGYTF. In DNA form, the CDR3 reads TGCGCCAGCAGCCAAGATTCCGCGGAGTACTATGGCTACACCTTC.

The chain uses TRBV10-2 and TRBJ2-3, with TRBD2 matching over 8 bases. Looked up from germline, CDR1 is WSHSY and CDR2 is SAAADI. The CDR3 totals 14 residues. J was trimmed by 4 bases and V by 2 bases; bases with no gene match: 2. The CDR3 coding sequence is TGCGCCAGCAGTGAGCTAGCGGGCTCAGATACGCAGTATTTT. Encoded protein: CASSELAGSDTQYF.

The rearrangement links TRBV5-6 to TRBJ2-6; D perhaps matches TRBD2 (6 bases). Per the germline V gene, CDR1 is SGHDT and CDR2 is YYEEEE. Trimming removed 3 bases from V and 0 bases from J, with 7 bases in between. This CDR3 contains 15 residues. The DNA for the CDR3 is TGTGCCAGCAGCTACGGGAGCTCTGGGGCCAACGTCCTGACTTTC. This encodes CASSYGSSGANVLTF. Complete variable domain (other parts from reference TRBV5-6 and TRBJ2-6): DAGVTQSPTHLIKTRGQQVTLRCSPKSGHDTVSWYQQALGQGPQFIFQYYEEEERQRGNFPDRFSGHQFPNYSSELNVNALLLGDSALYLCASSYGSSGANVLTFGAGSRLTVL.

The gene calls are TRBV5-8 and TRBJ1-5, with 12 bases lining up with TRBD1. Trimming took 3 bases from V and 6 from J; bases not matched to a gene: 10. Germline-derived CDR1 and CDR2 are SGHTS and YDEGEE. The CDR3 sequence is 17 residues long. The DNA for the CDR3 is TGTGCCAGCAGCTACCACTTGGGACAGGGGGCTGGTCAGCCCCAGCATTTT. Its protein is CASSYHLGQGAGQPQHF.

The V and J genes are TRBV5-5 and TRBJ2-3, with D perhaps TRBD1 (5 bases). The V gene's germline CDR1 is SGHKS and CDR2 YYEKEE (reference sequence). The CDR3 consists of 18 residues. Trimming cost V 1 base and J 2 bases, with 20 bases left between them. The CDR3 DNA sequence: TGTGCCAGCAGCTTGTCCCAGGGCCATTCAATTCTCACAGATACGCAGTATTTT. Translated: CASSLSQGHSILTDTQYF.

The CDR3 here is CASSQEKRSEKLFF. As DNA, the CDR3 is TGCGCCAGCAGCCAAGAAAAACGGTCTGAAAAACTGTTTTTT. This chain links TRBV4-1 with TRBJ1-4, with D unclear. Germline loops: CDR1 MGHRA, CDR2 YSYEKL. The CDR3 is 14 residues long. The V end was cut by 0 bases, the J end by 7 bases, with 9 bases between.

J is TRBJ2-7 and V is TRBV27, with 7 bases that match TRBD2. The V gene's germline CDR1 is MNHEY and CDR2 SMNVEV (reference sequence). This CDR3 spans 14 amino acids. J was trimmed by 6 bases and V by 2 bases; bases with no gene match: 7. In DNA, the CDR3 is TGTGCCAGCAGTTTAGGGCTGGGACTACTCGAGCAGTACTTC. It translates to CASSLGLGLLEQYF.

The CDR3 sequence is CASSNQGAGGSSYEQYF. The CDR3 nucleotides read TGTGCCAGCAGCAACCAAGGAGCGGGAGGGAGCTCCTACGAGCAGTACTTC. The rearrangement uses TRBV21-1 and TRBJ2-7; the table's D gene call, TRBD2, was not cross checked with the DNA. TRBV21-1 is listed as a pseudogene. The CDR3 has 17 amino acids.

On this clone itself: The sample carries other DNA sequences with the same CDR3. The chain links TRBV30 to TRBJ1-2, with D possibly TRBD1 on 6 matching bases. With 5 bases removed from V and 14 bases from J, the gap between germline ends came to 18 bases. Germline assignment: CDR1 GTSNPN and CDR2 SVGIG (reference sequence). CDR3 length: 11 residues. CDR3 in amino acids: CAWAWDTSLTF. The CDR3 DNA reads TGTGCCTGGGCGTGGGACACCAGTCTGACCTTC. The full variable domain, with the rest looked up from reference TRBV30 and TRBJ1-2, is SQTIHQWPATLVQPVGSPLSLECTVEGTSNPNLYWYRQAAGRGLQLLFYSVGIGQISSEVPQNLSASRPQDRQFILSSKKLLLSDSGFYLCAWAWDTSLTFGSGTRLTVV.

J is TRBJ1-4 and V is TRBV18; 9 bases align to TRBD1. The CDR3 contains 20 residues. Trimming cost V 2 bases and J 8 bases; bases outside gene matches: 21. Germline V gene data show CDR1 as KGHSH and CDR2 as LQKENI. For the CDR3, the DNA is TGTGCCAGCTCACCATACACCGGGACAGGGATCCTCATAATGGGCGAAAAACTGTTTTTT. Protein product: CASSPYTGTGILIMGEKLFF.

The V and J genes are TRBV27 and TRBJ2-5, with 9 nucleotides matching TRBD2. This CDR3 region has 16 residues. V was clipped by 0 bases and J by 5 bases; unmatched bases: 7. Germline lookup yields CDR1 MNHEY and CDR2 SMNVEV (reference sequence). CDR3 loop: CASSLSWRGGRETQYF. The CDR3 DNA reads TGTGCCAGCAGTTTATCGTGGCGGGGGGGCCGGGAGACCCAGTACTTC.

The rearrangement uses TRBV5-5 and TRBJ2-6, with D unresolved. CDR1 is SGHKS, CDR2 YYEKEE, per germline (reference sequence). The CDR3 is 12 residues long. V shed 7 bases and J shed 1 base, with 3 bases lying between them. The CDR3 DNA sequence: TGTGCCAGCGTATCTGGGGCCAACGTCCTGACTTTC. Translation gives CASVSGANVLTF. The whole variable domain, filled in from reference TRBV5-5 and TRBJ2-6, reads DAGVTQSPTHLIKTRGQQVTLRCSPISGHKSVSWYQQVLGQGPQFIFQYYEKEERGRGNFPDRFSARQFPNYSSELNVNALLLGDSALYLCASVSGANVLTFGAGSRLTVL.